The next 25 T cell receptor beta chains were all read from a single sample in a study of blood T cell repertoires in COVID-19. Generated by immunoSEQ multiplex PCR, the TCRdb table keeps only in-frame clones and is missing some. The table lists approximately 140,000 clones, about nine tenths of them singletons. The sequencing sample was made of peripheral blood. These receptors originate from a human donor in a cohort sampled during active COVID-19.

This sequence joins TRBV30 and TRBJ2-1; D might be TRBD1 (6 bases). The CDR3 contains 17 residues. The germline CDR1 and CDR2 sequences are GTSNPN and SVGIG (reference sequence). Trimming took off 0 bases at V and 4 bases at J, with 19 bases between the two ends. The CDR3 DNA reads as TGTGCCTGGAGTGTTAAGAATTACAGGGAGTATTACAATGAGCAGTTCTTC. Residues: CAWSVKNYREYYNEQFF.

The chain couples TRBV7-2 to TRBJ2-2, with TRBD2 identical over 7 bases. The CDR3 spans 16 residues. Germline V CDR1 and CDR2: SGHTA, FQGNSA. V shed 5 bases, J shed 1 base, and the junction held 7 bases outside the gene matches. CDR3 in amino acids: CASSRGAGENTGELFF. DNA for the CDR3: TGTGCCAGCAGCCGGGGTGCGGGGGAGAACACCGGGGAGCTGTTTTTT. Combining the CDR3 with reference TRBV7-2 and TRBJ2-2 gives the whole variable domain GAGVSQSPSNKVTEKGKDVELRCDPISGHTALYWYRQSLGQGLEFLIYFQGNSAPDKSGLPSDRFSAERTGGSVSTLTIQRTQQEDSAVYLCASSRGAGENTGELFFGEGSRLTVL.

V gene TRBV30 combines with J gene TRBJ2-3; 16 bases line up with TRBD2. This CDR3 region has 16 residues. Germline V gives CDR1 GTSNPN, CDR2 SVGIG (reference sequence). After removal of 3 bases from V and 12 bases from J, the junction contained 12 bases not matched to a gene. Here the CDR3 reads CAWSPPGLAGGRSQYF. The DNA for the CDR3 is TGTGCCTGGAGCCCACCGGGACTAGCGGGGGGGCGGAGTCAGTATTTT.

Ten or more counts support this clone. The CDR3 DNA follows: TGTGCCAGCAGCTCGGGTGGCGGACAGGGTACTGAAGCTTTCTTT. Its translation is CASSSGGGQGTEAFF. J is TRBJ1-1 and V is TRBV7-9; 8 nucleotides match TRBD1. Trimming at V came to 4 bases and at J to 5 bases, leaving 9 bases not matched to a gene. Germline lookup yields CDR1 SEHNR and CDR2 FQNEAQ (reference sequence). The CDR3 is 15 amino acids.

The J gene is TRBJ1-5, the V gene TRBV19; a possible D gene is TRBD1 (6 bases). In germline, CDR1 is LNHDA, CDR2 SQIVND (reference sequence). Trimming stripped 4 bases from V and 6 bases from J, with 10 bases between. This CDR3 has 13 residues. The CDR3 DNA is TGTGCCAGTAGTACCCAGACAGGTCAGCCCCAGCATTTT. The encoded protein is CASSTQTGQPQHF.

The rearrangement links TRBV7-2 to TRBJ2-7; 9 bases are shared with TRBD2. J was trimmed by 2 bases and V by 5 bases; bases with no gene match: 13. Looked up from germline, CDR1 is SGHTA and CDR2 is FQGNSA. CDR3 size: 17 residues. CDR3 bases: TGTGCCAGCAGCCCACGCGACTGGACTAGCGTGGCCTACGAGCAGTACTTC. Protein product: CASSPRDWTSVAYEQYF.

This chain links TRBV6-4 with TRBJ2-5; D is unresolved. Germline CDR1 and CDR2: MRHNA and SNTAGT. The CDR3 runs 16 residues. The V gene lost 2 bases and the J gene lost 5 bases, with 18 bases spanning the gap. The CDR3 is CASSDEVAQRRETQYF. CDR3 nucleotides: TGTGCCAGCAGTGACGAGGTAGCCCAACGTCGGGAGACCCAGTACTTC.

The chain carries TRBV28 and TRBJ1-3; D ambiguous. The CDR3 is 13 residues long. V shed 9 bases and J shed 2 bases, with 11 bases lying between them. From germline, CDR1 is MDHEN and CDR2 SYDVKM. The CDR3 bases are TGTGCCAGACCCCGTAGAACTGGAAACACCATATATTTT. Translating it yields CARPRRTGNTIYF.

The chain joins TRBV5-8 to TRBJ2-2; possibly TRBD2 for D (6 bases). V was cut by 3 bases and J by 3 bases, with 12 bases left in between. The CDR3 consists of 15 residues. The V gene's germline CDR1 is SGHTS and CDR2 YDEGEE. DNA for the CDR3: TGTGCCAGCAGCTCCTCGGCGGGATACACCGGGGAGCTGTTTTTT. Its protein is CASSSSAGYTGELFF.

The chain employs TRBV9 and TRBJ1-6; D remains unclear. V was shortened by 3 bases and J by 0 bases, with 7 bases between the two germline ends. Germline loops: CDR1 SGDLS, CDR2 YYNGEE. The CDR3 covers 15 residues. CDR3 loop: CASSASSSYNSPLHF. CDR3 nucleotide sequence: TGTGCCAGCAGCGCCTCCAGCTCCTATAATTCACCCCTCCACTTT.

This chain links TRBV27 with TRBJ2-1; D is undetermined. The CDR3 is 14 amino acids. The V gene lost 2 bases and the J gene lost 0 bases, with 5 bases spanning the gap. Germline lookup yields CDR1 MNHEY and CDR2 SMNVEV (reference sequence). The CDR3 bases are TGTGCCAGCAGTTTAGTAGACTCCTACAATGAGCAGTTCTTC. It translates to CASSLVDSYNEQFF.

The CDR3 bases are TGTGCCACCAGCAAACTAGCGGAAGCCTACGAGCAGTACTTC. Its translation: CATSKLAEAYEQYF. V is TRBV15 and J is TRBJ2-7, with 8 bases aligning to TRBD2. The V segment lost 4 bases and the J segment 2 bases; nucleotides outside the gene matches: 4. Germline V gene lookup returns CDR1 LNHNV and CDR2 YYDKDF (reference sequence). The CDR3 is 14 residues long.

The V and J genes are TRBV4-2 and TRBJ2-7; the match to TRBD2 covers 7 bases. V was clipped by 0 bases and J by 0 bases; unmatched bases: 5. The CDR3 extends over 16 amino acids. Looked up from germline, CDR1 is LGHNA and CDR2 is YNFKEQ. This CDR3 reads CASSQDLGGSSYEQYF. The CDR3 nucleotides are TGTGCCAGCAGCCAAGATCTGGGCGGGAGCTCCTACGAGCAGTACTTC.

The chain recombines TRBV27 with TRBJ2-3; tentative D call: TRBD2 (5 bases). The CDR3 length is 19 residues. Per germline, CDR1 MNHEY and CDR2 SMNVEV (reference sequence). Trimming took 9 bases from V and 0 from J, leaving 28 bases between them. The CDR3 bases are TGTGCCAGTCAACTATCTATAGCGATAGGTTCCACTAGCACAGATACGCAGTATTTT. Protein product: CASQLSIAIGSTSTDTQYF.

The chain couples TRBV30 to TRBJ2-3; TRBD2 aligns across 8 bases. The CDR3 is made up of 18 amino acids. V gave up 3 bases and J gave up 1 base; unmatched junction bases: 15. Germline CDR1 reads GTSNPN; CDR2 reads SVGIG (reference sequence). The CDR3 protein is CAWSQALLAGGGTDTQYF. In DNA form, the CDR3 reads TGTGCCTGGAGCCAGGCTCTTCTGGCGGGGGGAGGCACAGATACGCAGTATTTT.

The CDR3 spells CSASSGGARGKETQYF. CDR3 coding DNA: TGCAGTGCTAGTAGCGGGGGCGCCCGCGGAAAAGAGACCCAGTACTTC. This sequence joins TRBV20-1 and TRBJ2-5; 9 nucleotides match TRBD2. The CDR3 loop spans 16 amino acids. CDR1 DFQATT and CDR2 SNEGSKA come from the germline V gene (reference sequence). V was clipped by 3 bases and J by 3 bases; unmatched bases: 11.

The rearrangement uses TRBV30 and TRBJ2-1; D may be TRBD1 (6 bases). Trimming shortened V by 4 bases and J by 5 bases, and 12 bases separated the two germline ends. CDR1 and CDR2 from the germline V gene are GTSNPN and SVGIG (reference sequence). The CDR3 sequence is 13 residues long. CDR3 in amino acids: CAWKVPGDNEQFF. CDR3 coding DNA: TGTGCCTGGAAGGTCCCAGGGGACAATGAGCAGTTCTTC.

The chain employs TRBV14 and TRBJ2-1, with 9 bases lining up with TRBD1. Losses at the gene ends were 4 bases for V and 4 bases for J; bases not matched to a gene: 14. This CDR3 region has 18 residues. The germline V gene has CDR1 SGHDN and CDR2 FVKESK. Here the CDR3 reads CASSPGQGPTYYYNEQFF. Here the CDR3 DNA reads TGTGCCAGCAGCCCCGGACAGGGGCCAACGTATTATTACAATGAGCAGTTCTTC.

V is TRBV7-2 and J is TRBJ2-3; 12 bases agree with TRBD2. V lost 8 bases to trimming and J lost 7 bases; unmatched junction nucleotides: 10. The CDR3 length is 15 residues. Germline values: CDR1 SGHTA, CDR2 FQGNSA. The CDR3 DNA reads TGTGCCAGCCGGCGATGGACTAGCGGGGACAATACGCAGTATTTT. It translates to CASRRWTSGDNTQYF. Filled out from reference TRBV7-2 and TRBJ2-3, the complete variable domain reads GAGVSQSPSNKVTEKGKDVELRCDPISGHTALYWYRQSLGQGLEFLIYFQGNSAPDKSGLPSDRFSAERTGGSVSTLTIQRTQQEDSAVYLCASRRWTSGDNTQYFGPGTRLTVL.

The V gene is TRBV7-2, the J gene TRBJ2-5; 8 bases fit TRBD2. CDR3 size: 14 residues. Germline V gene sequence: CDR1 SGHTA, CDR2 FQGNSA. The V and J ends lost 5 bases and 5 bases, in that order; junction bases with no gene match: 7. CDR3 sequence: CASSDAGGGETQYF. In DNA form, the CDR3 reads TGTGCCAGCAGCGATGCGGGAGGTGGGGAGACCCAGTACTTC.

This clone appeared a single time. The rearrangement joins TRBV10-2 to TRBJ1-1; D is possibly TRBD1 (5 bases). Trimming stripped 6 bases from V and 6 bases from J, with 14 bases between. CDR1 WSHSY and CDR2 SAAADI come from the germline V gene. The CDR3 loop spans 13 amino acids. The CDR3 sequence is CASRGGAGAEAFF. The DNA of the CDR3 is TGCGCCAGCAGGGGAGGGGCGGGCGCTGAAGCTTTCTTT.

This clone was seen a handful of times. The J gene is TRBJ1-5, the V gene TRBV4-2; D is possibly TRBD1 (5 bases). Trimming removed 3 bases at V and 6 bases at J, with 18 bases between. Germline loops: CDR1 LGHNA, CDR2 YNFKEQ. The CDR3 has 16 amino acids. The DNA of the CDR3 is TGTGCCAGCAGCCAGACCGGGACGGGGGTCGTTCAGCCCCAGCATTTT. Translated, it gives CASSQTGTGVVQPQHF.

This chain links TRBV30 with TRBJ2-7; 9 bases are shared with TRBD1. V gave up 2 bases and J gave up 3 bases; unmatched junction bases: 5. The CDR3 sequence is 14 residues long. The germline gives CDR1 GTSNPN, CDR2 SVGIG (reference sequence). CDR3 protein: CAWSTGGGSYEQYF. CDR3 DNA sequence: TGTGCCTGGAGTACAGGGGGCGGGAGCTACGAGCAGTACTTC.

J is TRBJ1-6 and V is TRBV9, with 7 bases identical to TRBD1. V shed 0 bases and J 13 bases; nucleotides not matched to a gene: 1. This CDR3 comprises 12 residues. From germline, CDR1 is SGDLS and CDR2 YYNGEE. The CDR3 coding sequence is TGTGCCAGCAGCGTAGAGGGGGCTCCCCTCCACTTT. It is translated as CASSVEGAPLHF.

The chain couples TRBV30 to TRBJ2-7; 9 nucleotides match TRBD2. Unmatched junction bases numbered 11, after V lost 4 bases and J lost 7 bases. CDR3 length equals 14 residues. Germline CDR1 is GTSNPN and CDR2 is SVGIG (reference sequence). The CDR3 sequence is CAWKVQRGAGEQYF. CDR3 sequence (DNA): TGTGCCTGGAAGGTTCAGCGGGGGGCTGGGGAGCAGTACTTC.